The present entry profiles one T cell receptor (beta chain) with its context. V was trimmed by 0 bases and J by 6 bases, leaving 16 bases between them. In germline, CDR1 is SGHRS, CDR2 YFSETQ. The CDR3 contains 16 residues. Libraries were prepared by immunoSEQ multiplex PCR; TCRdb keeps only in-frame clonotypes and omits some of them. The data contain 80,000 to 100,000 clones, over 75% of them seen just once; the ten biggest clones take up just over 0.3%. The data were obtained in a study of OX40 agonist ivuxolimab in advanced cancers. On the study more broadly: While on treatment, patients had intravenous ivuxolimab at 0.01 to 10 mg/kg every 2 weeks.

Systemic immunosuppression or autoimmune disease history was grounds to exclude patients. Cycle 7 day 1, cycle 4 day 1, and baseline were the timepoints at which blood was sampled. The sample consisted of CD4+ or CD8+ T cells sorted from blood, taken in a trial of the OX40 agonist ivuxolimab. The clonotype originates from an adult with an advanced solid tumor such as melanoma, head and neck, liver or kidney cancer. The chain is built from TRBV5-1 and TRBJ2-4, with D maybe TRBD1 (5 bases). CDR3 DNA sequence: TGCGCCAGCAGCTTGGAAGGTGGGGCGCCGGGAAACATTCAGTACTTC. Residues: CASSLEGGAPGNIQYF.